The clone carrying this TCR beta chain occurred once. Its target is not known. Produced via immunoSEQ multiplex PCR; TCRdb's table is partial and in-frame only. The sample lists around 20,000 clones, around 80% occurring once. The CDR3 length is 15 residues. V was clipped by 5 bases and J by 9 bases; unmatched bases: 10. Germline loops: CDR1 SEHNR, CDR2 FQNEAQ (reference sequence). The sample comes from a study of cytotoxic CD8 clonotypes in ibrutinib-treated CLL. About the study: Median treatment time before response sampling was around twelve months, range 6 to 36.

General study findings and limits: Public clonotypes occurred uncommonly; on treatment, they contracted or remained stable. Baseline clonality was higher than in age-matched healthy donors and moved in step with circulating CD8+ T-cell counts.

The receptor's source is a human donor with chronic lymphocytic leukemia. The chain employs TRBV7-9 and TRBJ1-6, with 7 bases lining up with TRBD1. This specimen was PBMCs, taken before ibrutinib treatment. The CDR3 region is CASSQGGRGRSPLHF. The CDR3 nucleotides are TGTGCCAGCAGCCAAGGGGGGAGGGGGCGTTCACCCCTCCACTTT. Full variable domain (remainder filled in from reference TRBV7-9 and TRBJ1-6): DTGVSQNPRHKITKRGQNVTFRCDPISEHNRLYWYRQTLGQGPEFLTYFQNEAQLEKSRLLSDRFSAERPKGSFSTLEIQRTEQGDSAMYLCASSQGGRGRSPLHFGNGTRLTVT.